This TCR beta chain was recorded in a study of T cells after yellow fever vaccination. Study-wide findings and caveats: The booster saw the reappearance of most primary-vaccination clones (roughly 96% CD4, 80% to 90% CD8).

In the case of this clonotype: Its antigen is undetermined.

TCRdb re-analysed the 5' RACE reads in MiXCR, keeping a single row per CDR3 protein. This table has 620,000 or so distinct CDR3 sequences, roughly a sixth appearing once. The receptor was isolated from a man aged 18 to 30 who received the YFV17D yellow fever vaccine. Specimen: PBMCs, collected less than 6 days after the first yellow fever vaccination.

This chain's CDR3 is CASSPRQGQNNEQFF. The DNA of the CDR3 is TGTGCCAGCAGTCCCCGACAAGGACAAAACAATGAGCAGTTCTTC. This chain joins TRBV12-3 or TRBV12-4 and TRBJ2-1, with a weak D call TRBD1 (5 bases). The CDR3 runs to 15 residues. V gave up 5 bases and J gave up 5 bases, with 16 bases separating them.